The following is a T cell receptor beta chain sequence with its context. Its specificity is unknown. This record belongs to a study of cytomegalovirus exposure and HLA in healthy donors. Overall study results and limits: In a later analysis, parvovirus B19, influenza, CMV and Epstein-Barr virus appeared linked to several top co-occurrence clusters.

In germline, CDR1 is SGDLS, CDR2 YYNGEE. V lost 3 bases and J lost 0; bases outside the gene matches: 10. The CDR3 loop spans 19 amino acids. Primers: 60 Vbeta forward and 13 Jbeta reverse. Only in-frame clones appear in the TCRdb table, and some are missing; sequencing was by immunoSEQ multiplex PCR. This sample has tens of thousands of clones, with roughly 72% found just once. This chain uses TRBV9 with TRBJ2-3; TRBD2 aligns across 13 bases. This clonotype originated in a woman between 50 and 59 years old in good health and CMV-seropositive. Sequencing was done on a sample of PBMCs. The CDR3 region has the DNA TGTGCCAGCAGCGGTCGACTAGCGGGGGGACTTACTAGCACAGATACGCAGTATTTT. It translates to CASSGRLAGGLTSTDTQYF.